This TCR beta chain was observed in a study of cytomegalovirus exposure and HLA in healthy donors. General observations from the study: Reported performance of the classifier showed diagnosis of cytomegalovirus status with high specificity and sensitivity. Researchers counted around 180 TCR beta chains as cytomegalovirus-associated. As confirmed in vitro, three CMV-associated chains were specific for CMV antigens.

Turning to this clone: The antigen remains undetermined.

Profiling relied on immunoSEQ multiplex PCR, and the TCRdb table lists in-frame clones only, not all of them. The table includes about 240,000 clones, approximately 90% detected once. Germline loops: CDR1 SGHTA, CDR2 FQGNSA. The length of the CDR3 is 15 residues. With 1 base removed from V and 3 bases from J, the gap between germline ends came to 13 bases. The validation cohort, a group of more than 95 subjects, included the donors and was separate from the roughly 670-subject first cohort. The chain uses TRBV7-2 and TRBJ2-7; D is perhaps TRBD1 (6 bases). Sequencing was carried out using PBMCs. This clonotype was sampled from a man aged 18 to 30 in good health and CMV-seronegative. CDR3 region: CASSLVGPGDYEQYF. Written as DNA, the CDR3 is TGTGCCAGCAGCTTAGTAGGGCCAGGGGACTACGAGCAGTACTTC.